Listed here are 2 T cell receptor beta chains from one sample, sequenced in a study of T cells expressing NK-cell markers (dated by TCRdb to about 2020). Library generation was performed with 5' RACE. Instrument on record: Illumina HiSeq 2000. Each entry corresponds to one CDR3 protein sequence from reads that TCRdb reprocessed, and DNA is not given. For this sample, the table gives 440,000 or so distinct CDR3 sequences. The ten biggest clones cover 6% to 8% of the sample. Sequenced: blood T cells: a sorted CD56 or NKG2C T cell subset, CD4+ or CD8+ T cells, or bulk PBMC T cells (not recorded which). The receptors come from a woman between 18 and 70 years old in good health.

The chain's CDR3 is CSVTWGGGTDTQYF. The chain employs TRBV20-1 and TRBJ2-3; lacking DNA, the TRBD1 call made by TCRdb goes unchecked. CDR1 is DFQATT, CDR2 SNEGSKA, per germline (reference sequence). The CDR3 contains 14 residues.

The chain carries TRBV7-2 and TRBJ1-1; TCRdb indicates TRBD1, and absent DNA this call remains unverified. Looked up from germline, CDR1 is SGHTA and CDR2 is FQGNSA. The length of the CDR3 is 12 residues. The CDR3 here is CASSSGAGGQVF.